The 3 T cell receptor beta chains below all came from one sample that was sequenced in a study of shared clonotypes between healthy human individuals. Here immunoSEQ multiplex PCR was the method, and the copy in TCRdb shows in-frame clones only, minus some. The data contain fewer than 3 million clones, around 90% of them singletons. The source material was naive CD4+ T cells from PBMCs. The subset: CD45RA+ positively selected. The receptors here all came from a man younger than 30 in good health. Some clones in this sample may be carry-over from other donors' samples.

This clone was recorded once. The chain joins TRBV5-4 to TRBJ2-3; 7 bases line up with TRBD1. The CDR3 totals 18 residues. From germline, CDR1 is SGHNT and CDR2 YYREEE (reference sequence). The V segment lost 1 base and the J segment 0 bases; nucleotides outside the gene matches: 11. CDR3 protein: CASSLRQGQLSSTDTQYF. In DNA form, the CDR3 reads TGTGCCAGCAGCTTGCGACAGGGACAACTGTCTAGCACAGATACGCAGTATTTT.

The V and J genes are TRBV5-4 and TRBJ2-1; 11 positions match TRBD2. This CDR3 region has 15 residues. The ends lost 1 base at V and 9 bases at J; junction bases unmatched: 6. The germline V gene has CDR1 SGHNT and CDR2 YYREEE (reference sequence). As DNA, the CDR3 is TGTGCCAGCAGCTTGTTGGTAGCGGGAGGGGTTGAGCAGTTCTTC. Its translation: CASSLLVAGGVEQFF.

This rearrangement joins TRBV5-8 to TRBJ1-2, with 7 bases aligning to TRBD1. CDR1 SGHTS and CDR2 YDEGEE come from the germline V gene. V lost 3 bases, J lost 7 bases, and 6 bases stayed unmatched. This CDR3 contains 13 residues. The CDR3, as DNA: TGTGCCAGCAGCTACACGAGGGGGCCTGGCTACACCTTC. Translation: CASSYTRGPGYTF.